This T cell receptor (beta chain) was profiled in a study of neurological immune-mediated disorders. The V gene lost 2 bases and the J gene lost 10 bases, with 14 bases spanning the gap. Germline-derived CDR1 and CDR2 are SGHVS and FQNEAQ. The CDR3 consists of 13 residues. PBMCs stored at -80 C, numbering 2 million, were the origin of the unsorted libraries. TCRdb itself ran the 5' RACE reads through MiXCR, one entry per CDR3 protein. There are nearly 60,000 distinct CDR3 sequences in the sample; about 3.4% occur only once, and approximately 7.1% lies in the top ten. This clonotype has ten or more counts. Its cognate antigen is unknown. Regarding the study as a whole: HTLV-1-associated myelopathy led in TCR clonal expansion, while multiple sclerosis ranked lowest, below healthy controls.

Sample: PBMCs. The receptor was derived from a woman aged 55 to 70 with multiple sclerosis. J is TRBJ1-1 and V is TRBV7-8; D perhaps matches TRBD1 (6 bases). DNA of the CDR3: TGTGCCAGCAGCTTAAAGGGGGTTGGCCCAGCTTTCTTT. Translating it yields CASSLKGVGPAFF.